These 15 T cell receptor beta chains originate from one sample sequenced in a study of blood T cell repertoires in COVID-19. Clones were read by immunoSEQ multiplex PCR, and TCRdb kept only the in-frame ones, dropping some. The sample lists 250,000 to 300,000 clones, 70% to 90% occurring once. Sequenced input: PBMCs or T cells enriched from blood (not recorded which). These receptors came from a woman aged 45 to 65 who had recovered from COVID-19.

The rearrangement links TRBV19 to TRBJ1-1, with D possibly TRBD1 on 5 matching bases. The germline V gene has CDR1 LNHDA and CDR2 SQIVND (reference sequence). This CDR3 spans 14 amino acids. Trimming removed 6 bases from V and 3 bases from J, with 14 bases in between. The CDR3: CASSSIGGDTEAFF. The DNA of the CDR3 is TGTGCCAGTAGCAGTATCGGAGGGGACACTGAAGCTTTCTTT.

There are a few counts of this clone. The chain recombines TRBV20-1 with TRBJ2-7; possibly TRBD2 for D (6 bases). Germline CDR1 reads DFQATT; CDR2 reads SNEGSKA (reference sequence). CDR3 length: 14 amino acids. Trimming removed 3 bases at V and 2 bases at J, with 14 bases between. CDR3 DNA: TGCAGTGCTAGTTTGGAGCGGGCGCCCTACGAGCAGTACTTC. It translates to CSASLERAPYEQYF.

CDR3: CASNLAGGGNNEQFF. In nucleotides, the CDR3 is TGCGCCAGCAACCTAGCGGGGGGTGGGAACAATGAGCAGTTCTTC. This sequence joins TRBV5-1 and TRBJ2-1, with TRBD2 identical over 11 bases. Germline CDR1 reads SGHRS; CDR2 reads YFSETQ. V lost 6 bases and J lost 5; bases outside the gene matches: 7. This CDR3 region has 15 residues.

The J gene is TRBJ2-4, the V gene TRBV19, with a possible D match to TRBD2 (5 bases). From germline, CDR1 is LNHDA and CDR2 SQIVND (reference sequence). The CDR3 spans 16 residues. V dropped 1 base and J dropped 0 bases, with 10 bases sitting between them. CDR3 coding DNA: TGTGCCAGTAGTATAGTCAACCGGGAAGCCAAAAACATTCAGTACTTC. It translates to CASSIVNREAKNIQYF.

This clone occurred once. V is TRBV10-1 and J is TRBJ1-5; D is ambiguous. Trimming took 3 bases from V and 0 from J, leaving 3 bases between them. CDR1 and CDR2 (germline): WNHNN, SYGVQD (reference sequence). The CDR3 is 13 residues long. The CDR3 nucleotides are TGCGCCAGCAGTGAATATAGCAATCAGCCCCAGCATTTT. This translates into CASSEYSNQPQHF.

A word on this clone: An end of the junction does not agree with germline; a read error may underlie this. The chain employs TRBV7-7 and TRBJ2-1, with TRBD2 identical over 15 bases. The germline V gene has CDR1 SSHAT and CDR2 FNYEAQ (reference sequence). The length of the CDR3 is 16 residues. The DNA of the CDR3 is TGTGCTAGCAGCTTACCCGGGACTAGCGGGAGGAATGAGCAGTTCTTC. Translated, it gives CASSLPGTSGRNEQFF.

The V call is TRBV7-2, the J call TRBJ2-1; 7 bases map to TRBD2. The ends lost 2 bases at V and 7 bases at J; junction bases unmatched: 11. Per germline, CDR1 SGHTA and CDR2 FQGNSA. This CDR3 contains 16 residues. Written as DNA, the CDR3 is TGTGCCAGCAGCTTAAGGGCGGGAGCCTTACTGAATGAGCAGTTCTTC. This codes for CASSLRAGALLNEQFF.

The chain carries TRBV29-1 and TRBJ1-1; weak D call: TRBD1 (6 bases). There are 14 residues in the CDR3. Trimming stripped 7 bases from V and 1 base from J, with 16 bases between. CDR1 and CDR2 (germline): SQVTM, ANQGSEA. DNA for the CDR3: TGCAGCGGCGAGACAGGAAACAAGAACACTGAAGCTTTCTTT. As protein: CSGETGNKNTEAFF.

This chain joins TRBV6-5 and TRBJ2-7; 10 nucleotides match TRBD1. This CDR3 comprises 15 residues. CDR1 is MNHEY and CDR2 is SVGAGI in the germline V gene. Losses at the gene ends were 2 bases for V and 3 bases for J; bases not matched to a gene: 4. Here the CDR3 reads CASSYVGDRGYEQYF. CDR3 sequence (DNA): TGTGCCAGCAGTTACGTAGGGGACAGGGGCTACGAGCAGTACTTC.

V usage is TRBV5-1 and J usage is TRBJ2-1; 9 bases agree with TRBD1. V was clipped by 4 bases and J by 8 bases; unmatched bases: 4. Germline-derived CDR1 and CDR2 are SGHRS and YFSETQ. The CDR3 has 13 amino acids. Here the CDR3 DNA reads TGCGCCAGCAGCAGGGACAGGGTGGATGAGCAGTTCTTC. This sequence encodes CASSRDRVDEQFF.

The CDR3 DNA follows: TGTGCCAGCAGCGAGGCAGGGGGCGTTGAAAAACTGTTTTTT. Its protein product is CASSEAGGVEKLFF. The rearrangement links TRBV25-1 to TRBJ1-4, with 8 bases matching TRBD1. J gave up 7 bases and V 6 bases, and 7 bases lay outside the gene matches. The CDR3 runs 14 residues. CDR1 and CDR2 from the germline V gene are MGHDK and SYGVNS.

As concerns this clone: The junction shows a germline mismatch at one end, possibly a read error. The chain joins TRBV6-5 to TRBJ1-6, with a tentative D call TRBD1 (6 bases). Germline V CDR1 and CDR2: MNHEY, SVGAGI. The CDR3 runs to 15 residues. The CDR3 bases are TGTGCCAGCAGTCGGGACACCCGGCCAAATTCGCCCCTCCACTTT. Protein: CASSRDTRPNSPLHF.

The gene calls are TRBV2 and TRBJ2-1, with TRBD2 matching 13 bases. Per the germline V gene, CDR1 is SNHLY and CDR2 is FYNNEI. The CDR3 loop spans 16 amino acids. V lost 4 bases and J lost 6; bases outside the gene matches: 6. As DNA, the CDR3 is TGTGCCAGCAGTGTACTAGCGGGAGGGCCATCCAATGAGCAGTTCTTC. It translates to CASSVLAGGPSNEQFF.

This chain connects TRBV7-8 to TRBJ2-2; D unresolved. Per the germline V gene, CDR1 is SGHVS and CDR2 is FQNEAQ. CDR3 size: 13 residues. V shed 3 bases and J shed 5 bases, with 7 bases lying between them. CDR3 coding DNA: TGTGCCAGCAGCTTCCGGCGGACCGGGGAGCTGTTTTTT. It yields the protein CASSFRRTGELFF. The whole variable domain, filled in from reference TRBV7-8 and TRBJ2-2, reads GAGVSQSPRYKVAKRGQDVALRCDPISGHVSLFWYQQALGQGPEFLTYFQNEAQLDKSGLPSDRFFAERPEGSVSTLKIQRTQQEDSAVYLCASSFRRTGELFFGEGSRLTVL.

The chain combines TRBV6-4 with TRBJ2-3, with 9 bases matching TRBD2. J lost 7 bases, V lost 3 bases, and 8 bases had no gene match. The CDR3 length is 15 residues. Germline V gene sequence: CDR1 MRHNA, CDR2 SNTAGT. CDR3 bases: TGTGCCAGCAGTGAATGGCGGGAGGGCCGTTATACGCAGTATTTT. It codes for CASSEWREGRYTQYF.